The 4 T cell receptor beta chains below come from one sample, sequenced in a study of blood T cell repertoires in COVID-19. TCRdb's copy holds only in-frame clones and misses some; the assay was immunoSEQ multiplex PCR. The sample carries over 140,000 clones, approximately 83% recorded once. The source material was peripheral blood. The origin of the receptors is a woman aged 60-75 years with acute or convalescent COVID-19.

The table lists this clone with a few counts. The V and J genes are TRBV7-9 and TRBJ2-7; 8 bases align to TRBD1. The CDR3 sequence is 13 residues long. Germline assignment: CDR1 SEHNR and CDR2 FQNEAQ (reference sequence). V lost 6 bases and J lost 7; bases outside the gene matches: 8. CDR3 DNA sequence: TGTGCCAGCAGGGACAGGGATGGCCCAGAGCAGTACTTC. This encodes CASRDRDGPEQYF. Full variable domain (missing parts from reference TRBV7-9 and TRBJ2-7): DTGVSQNPRHKITKRGQNVTFRCDPISEHNRLYWYRQTLGQGPEFLTYFQNEAQLEKSRLLSDRFSAERPKGSFSTLEIQRTEQGDSAMYLCASRDRDGPEQYFGPGTRLTVT.

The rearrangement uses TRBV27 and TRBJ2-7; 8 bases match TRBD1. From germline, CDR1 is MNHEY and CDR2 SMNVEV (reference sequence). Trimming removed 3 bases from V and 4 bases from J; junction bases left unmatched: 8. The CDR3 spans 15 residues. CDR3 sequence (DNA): TGTGCCAGCAGTTTCCAGGGGGCTGCTGCTTACGAGCAGTACTTC. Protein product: CASSFQGAAAYEQYF.

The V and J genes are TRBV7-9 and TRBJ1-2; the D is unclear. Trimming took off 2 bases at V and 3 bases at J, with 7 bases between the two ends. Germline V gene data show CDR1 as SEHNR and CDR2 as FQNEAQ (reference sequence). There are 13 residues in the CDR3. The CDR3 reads CASSLFSDYGYTF. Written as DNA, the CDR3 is TGTGCCAGCAGCTTATTCAGTGACTATGGCTACACCTTC. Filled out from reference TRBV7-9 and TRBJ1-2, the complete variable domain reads DTGVSQNPRHKITKRGQNVTFRCDPISEHNRLYWYRQTLGQGPEFLTYFQNEAQLEKSRLLSDRFSAERPKGSFSTLEIQRTEQGDSAMYLCASSLFSDYGYTFGSGTRLTVV.

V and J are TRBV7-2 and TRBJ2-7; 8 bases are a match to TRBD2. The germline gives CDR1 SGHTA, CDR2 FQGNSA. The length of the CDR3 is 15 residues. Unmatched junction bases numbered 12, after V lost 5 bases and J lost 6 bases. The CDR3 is CASSLDPGTRIEQYF. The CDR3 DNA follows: TGTGCCAGCAGCCTGGACCCAGGGACTAGGATCGAGCAGTACTTC. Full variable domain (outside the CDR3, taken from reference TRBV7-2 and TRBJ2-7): GAGVSQSPSNKVTEKGKDVELRCDPISGHTALYWYRQSLGQGLEFLIYFQGNSAPDKSGLPSDRFSAERTGGSVSTLTIQRTQQEDSAVYLCASSLDPGTRIEQYFGPGTRLTVT.